The 2 T cell receptor beta chains in this list originate from one sample, sequenced in a study of T cells in Graves' hyperthyroidism and ophthalmopathy. TCR beta CDR3 regions were amplified from RNA transcripts. RT-PCR in the first round (using the HTBI primer set) targeted the TCR CDR3. One entry per CDR3 protein, called by TCRdb with MiXCR from the multiplex PCR reads. The sample records around 700,000 distinct CDR3 sequences, around 19% being singletons. The sample taken for sequencing was blood. These receptor sequences come from a woman aged 45-65 years with Graves' hyperthyroidism that later progressed to Graves' ophthalmopathy.

This clonotype has ten or more counts. The rearrangement joins TRBV7-3 to TRBJ1-1; 9 positions agree with TRBD1. The CDR3 consists of 16 residues. The trim removed 3 bases at V and 0 bases at J, leaving 5 bases unmatched. Germline-derived CDR1 and CDR2 are SGHTA and FQGTGA. The CDR3 region is CASSLTGGRVNTEAFF. CDR3 coding DNA: TGTGCCAGCAGCTTGACAGGGGGGAGGGTGAACACTGAAGCTTTCTTT. Together with reference TRBV7-3 and TRBJ1-1, the CDR3 gives the full variable domain: GAGVSQTPSNKVTEKGKYVELRCDPISGHTALYWYRQSLGQGPEFLIYFQGTGAADDSGLPNDRFFAVRPEGSVSTLKIQRTERGDSAVYLCASSLTGGRVNTEAFFGQGTRLTVV.

This clonotype occurred many times. V and J are TRBV6-5 and TRBJ1-1, with no clear D. The CDR3 contains 15 residues. V was shortened by 0 bases and J by 6 bases, with 14 bases between the two germline ends. Germline CDR1 MNHEY, CDR2 SVGAGI. DNA of the CDR3: TGTGCCAGCAGTTACTCGGGGTCGGACGTCGCTGAAGCTTTCTTT. Its translation: CASSYSGSDVAEAFF.